This T cell receptor (beta chain) was recovered during a study of blood T cells in healthy people across ages. Study findings and constraints: The authors considered diversity estimates from one million T cells to be underestimates.

A second PCR, run for roughly 7 to 11 cycles, used a sample-barcoded 5' primer plus a J-beta primer mix. TCRdb reprocessed the 5' RACE reads via MiXCR and lists one record per CDR3 protein. In the table there are fewer than 900,000 distinct CDR3 sequences, roughly 45% of which are singletons. Between the trimmed V and J ends, which lost 1 base and 9 bases, there was a span of 13 bases. CDR1 and CDR2 (germline): LGHDT, YNNKEL (reference sequence). The CDR3 runs to 14 residues. Concerning this clonotype itself: Its antigen is unidentified.

Input material: blood. The rearrangement links TRBV3-1 to TRBJ1-5, with D unresolved. The clonotype originates from a woman aged 55-70 years in good health. CDR3 sequence reads: CASSQVQCYRPQHF. The CDR3 nucleotides are TGTGCCAGCAGCCAAGTACAGTGCTATCGGCCCCAGCATTTT. Supplemented by reference TRBV3-1 and TRBJ1-5, the full variable domain reads DTAVSQTPKYLVTQMGNDKSIKCEQNLGHDTMYWYKQDSKKFLKIMFSYNNKELIINETVPNRFSPKSPDKAHLNLHINSLELGDSAVYFCASSQVQCYRPQHFGDGTRLSIL.